This T cell receptor beta chain was observed in a study of cytomegalovirus exposure and HLA in healthy donors. Study-level results: The authors later found TCR association rates varying by HLA locus, with DRB1 most and HLA-C fewest.

PCR primers comprised 60 Vbeta and 13 Jbeta primers. Sequenced by immunoSEQ multiplex PCR; TCRdb stores in-frame clones only, minus some. This sample has 80,000 to 100,000 clones, with about four fifths found just once. Concerning this clone: Its antigen is currently unknown.

Germline lookup yields CDR1 MNHNY and CDR2 SVGAGI (reference sequence). With V trimmed by 6 bases and J by 4 bases, 4 bases remained unmatched. The CDR3 contains 14 residues. The sequence was collected from a male donor in good health and CMV-seropositive. The specimen sequenced was PBMCs. The rearrangement joins TRBV6-6 to TRBJ1-1, with TRBD1 matching 11 bases. In nucleotides, the CDR3 is TGTGCCAGCAGCGGACAGGGGGCGTTCACTGAAGCTTTCTTT. Residues: CASSGQGAFTEAFF.